The rows below give T cell receptor beta chains drawn from one sample of a study of cytomegalovirus exposure and HLA in healthy donors. The data were produced by immunoSEQ multiplex PCR, yet TCRdb's version contains in-frame clones alone and is incomplete. The sample yields 55,000 to 70,000 clones, approximately 80% seen once. The specimen sequenced was PBMCs. These receptors were taken from a man in his late teens or twenties in good health and CMV-seropositive. Both conserved end residues are part of each CDR3. D genes are given only for firm matches. For some rows the clone size is stated as once, few or many, or as a class when expanded; others skip it.

j_gene | v_gene | d_gene | abundance | CDR3aa | CDR3nt
TRBJ1-2 | TRBV30 | - | few | CAWTPRGGANYGYTF | TGTGCCTGGACCCCCCGGGGGGGCGCGAACTATGGCTACACCTTC
TRBJ2-7 | TRBV30 | TRBD1 | - | CAWRYPTGEYEQYF | TGTGCCTGGAGATACCCGACAGGGGAGTACGAGCAGTACTTC
TRBJ1-1 | TRBV27 | TRBD1 | - | CASRHRGGNTEAFF | TGTGCCAGCAGGCACAGGGGGGGGAACACTGAAGCTTTCTTT
TRBJ1-4 | TRBV6-5 | - | - | CASGGHLATNEKLFF | TGTGCCAGCGGGGGACACCTTGCAACTAATGAAAAACTGTTTTTT
TRBJ2-1 | TRBV28 | - | - | CASSLYNEQFF | TGTGCCAGCAGTTTGTATAATGAGCAGTTCTTC
TRBJ2-6 | TRBV7-9 | - | few | CASSSQVSGANVLTF | TGTGCCAGCAGCTCACAGGTCTCTGGGGCCAACGTCCTGACTTTC
TRBJ1-5 | TRBV30 | - | - | CAWSVLGGQPQHF | TGTGCCTGGAGTGTACTGGGCGGGCAGCCCCAGCATTTT
TRBJ1-5 | TRBV7-9 | - | - | CASSPVGQTNQPQHF | TGTGCCAGCAGCCCCGTCGGACAGACCAATCAGCCCCAGCATTTT
TRBJ1-6 | TRBV27 | - | - | CASSSGTDNSPLHF | TGTGCCAGTTCATCCGGGACTGATAATTCACCCCTCCACTTT
TRBJ2-2 | TRBV30 | - | - | CAWRRNTGELFF | TGTGCCTGGAGGCGGAACACCGGGGAGCTGTTTTTT
TRBJ1-1 | TRBV6-1 | - | - | CASRVSSTEAFF | TGTGCCAGCAGGGTGAGTAGCACTGAAGCTTTCTTT
TRBJ2-2 | TRBV29-1 | TRBD1 | - | CSEIQGAETGELFF | TGCAGCGAGATACAGGGGGCCGAAACCGGGGAGCTGTTTTTT
TRBJ1-6 | TRBV13 | - | - | CASSLGRDQSTLHF | TGTGCCAGCAGCTTAGGCAGGGATCAATCGACCCTCCACTTT
TRBJ2-7 | TRBV29-1 | - | - | CSVDSGGEEQYF | TGCAGCGTTGATTCGGGGGGCGAGGAGCAGTACTTC
TRBJ2-1 | TRBV7-6 | TRBD2 | - | CASSLAGGAGSSYNEQFF | TGTGCCAGCAGCTTAGCGGGGGGAGCGGGAAGCTCCTACAATGAGCAGTTCTTC
TRBJ1-2 | TRBV7-8 | - | once | CASSPAGGSYGYTF | TGTGCCAGCAGCCCCGCCGGAGGTTCCTATGGCTACACCTTC
TRBJ2-7 | TRBV5-6 | - | - | CASSDRDLHIDEQYF | TGTGCCAGCAGCGACCGGGACTTGCACATCGACGAGCAGTACTTC
TRBJ1-5 | TRBV6-1 | - | few | CASGPIGQLNQPQHF | TGTGCCAGCGGACCAATCGGACAGTTGAATCAGCCCCAGCATTTT
TRBJ1-5 | TRBV28 | - | - | CASSRGGVGNQPQHF | TGTGCCAGCAGTAGGGGCGGGGTAGGCAATCAGCCCCAGCATTTT
TRBJ1-2 | TRBV28 | - | - | CASTHGDFNYGYTF | TGTGCCAGCACCCACGGGGACTTTAACTATGGCTACACCTTC
TRBJ1-4 | TRBV29-1 | - | - | CSVQMSNEKLFF | TGCAGCGTCCAGATGTCTAATGAAAAACTGTTTTTT
TRBJ2-3 | TRBV25-1 | TRBD2 | - | CASSTGLAFETDTQYF | TGTGCCAGCAGTACGGGACTAGCTTTCGAGACAGATACGCAGTATTTT
TRBJ1-1 | TRBV18 | - | few | CASSKEENTEAFF | TGTGCCAGCTCAAAAGAGGAGAACACTGAAGCTTTCTTT
TRBJ1-1 | TRBV27 | TRBD1 | - | CASQVAGGLGAFF | TGTGCCAGCCAGGTCGCAGGGGGATTGGGGGCTTTCTTT
TRBJ2-6 | TRBV30 | - | - | CAWSTGTGANVLTF | TGTGCCTGGAGTACAGGTACTGGGGCCAACGTCCTGACTTTC
TRBJ1-3 | TRBV30 | - | - | CAWTWPAGNTIYF | TGTGCCTGGACCTGGCCAGCTGGAAACACCATATATTTT
TRBJ2-5 | TRBV29-1 | - | - | CSGRQVQETQYF | TGCAGCGGGCGACAGGTTCAAGAGACCCAGTACTTC
TRBJ2-3 | TRBV4-2 | TRBD2 | - | CASSQAPGLGILDTQYF | TGTGCCAGCAGCCAAGCACCGGGACTAGGTATATTGGATACGCAGTATTTT
TRBJ2-7 | TRBV28 | TRBD1 | - | CASSLVRGPTYEQYF | TGTGCCAGCAGTTTGGTAAGGGGGCCAACCTACGAGCAGTACTTC
TRBJ1-6 | TRBV19 | - | - | CASSTTQGRIGSPLHF | TGTGCCAGTAGTACAACACAGGGAAGAATAGGATCACCCCTCCACTTT
TRBJ1-1 | TRBV6-1 | - | once | CASTWKEGTNTEAFF | TGTGCCAGCACCTGGAAGGAGGGAACGAACACTGAAGCTTTCTTT
TRBJ1-2 | TRBV6-1 | - | - | CASTLTDDYGYTF | TGTGCCAGCACCCTAACAGATGACTATGGCTACACCTTC
TRBJ2-7 | TRBV10-1 | - | - | CASKSSSSYEQYF | TGCGCCAGCAAAAGTTCGAGCTCCTACGAGCAGTACTTC
TRBJ1-2 | TRBV4-1 | TRBD1 | - | CASSRDRGSTGYTF | TGCGCCAGCAGTCGGGACAGGGGATCCACTGGCTACACCTTC
TRBJ1-2 | TRBV6-1 | - | - | CASSEPGPGYTF | TGTGCCAGCAGTGAGCCAGGGCCGGGCTACACCTTC
TRBJ1-1 | TRBV30 | - | - | CAWVLLGTEAFF | TGTGCCTGGGTTCTGCTAGGCACTGAAGCTTTCTTT
TRBJ1-3 | TRBV28 | - | - | CASSSPSSGNTIYF | TGTGCCAGCAGTTCCCCGAGCTCTGGAAACACCATATATTTT
TRBJ2-3 | TRBV7-9 | - | - | CASSLVLTYTDTQYF | TGTGCCAGCAGCTTAGTTCTCACCTACACAGATACGCAGTATTTT
TRBJ1-1 | TRBV5-1 | - | - | CASRLRGEAFF | TGCGCCAGCAGGTTAAGGGGTGAAGCTTTCTTT
TRBJ1-1 | TRBV27 | - | - | CASSFETGRAVFF | TGTGCCAGCAGTTTCGAGACAGGTAGGGCCGTTTTCTTT
TRBJ2-7 | TRBV30 | - | - | CAWSVPGRAYEQYF | TGTGCCTGGAGTGTACCCGGCAGGGCCTACGAGCAGTACTTC
TRBJ2-1 | TRBV30 | TRBD1 | - | CAWSVQGGPYNEQFF | TGTGCCTGGAGTGTACAGGGGGGCCCCTACAATGAGCAGTTCTTC
TRBJ1-1 | TRBV28 | TRBD1 | few | CASRGPGQGGTEAFF | TGTGCCAGCAGAGGACCGGGACAGGGGGGGACTGAAGCTTTCTTT
TRBJ1-2 | TRBV5-1 | TRBD1 | - | CASQPGDRGLEGYTF | TGCGCCAGCCAACCGGGGGACAGGGGGCTAGAGGGCTACACCTTC
TRBJ1-1 | TRBV19 | - | - | CASSEGANTEAFF | TGTGCCAGTAGTGAGGGTGCTAACACTGAAGCTTTCTTT